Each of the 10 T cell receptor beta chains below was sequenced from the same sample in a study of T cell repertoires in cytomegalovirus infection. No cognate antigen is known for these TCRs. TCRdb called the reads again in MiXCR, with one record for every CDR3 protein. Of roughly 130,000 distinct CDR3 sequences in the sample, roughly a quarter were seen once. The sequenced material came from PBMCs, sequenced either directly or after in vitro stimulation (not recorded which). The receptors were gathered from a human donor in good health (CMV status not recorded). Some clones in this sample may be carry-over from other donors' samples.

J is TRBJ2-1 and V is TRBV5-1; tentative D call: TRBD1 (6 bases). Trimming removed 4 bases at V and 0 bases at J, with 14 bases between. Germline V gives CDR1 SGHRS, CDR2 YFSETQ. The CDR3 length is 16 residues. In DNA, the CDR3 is TGCGCCAGCAGCCCGGGACACCTGAGCTCCTACAATGAGCAGTTCTTC. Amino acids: CASSPGHLSSYNEQFF.

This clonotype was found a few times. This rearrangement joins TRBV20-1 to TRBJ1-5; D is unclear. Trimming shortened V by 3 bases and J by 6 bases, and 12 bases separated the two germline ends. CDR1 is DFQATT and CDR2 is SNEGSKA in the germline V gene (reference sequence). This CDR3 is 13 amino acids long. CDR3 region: CSASDFGIQPQHF. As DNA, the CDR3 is TGCAGTGCTAGCGATTTTGGTATTCAGCCCCAGCATTTT.

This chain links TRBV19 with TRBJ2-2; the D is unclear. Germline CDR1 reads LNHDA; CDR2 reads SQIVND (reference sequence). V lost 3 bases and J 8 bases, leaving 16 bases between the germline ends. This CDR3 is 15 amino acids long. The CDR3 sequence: CASSIGRVETGELFF. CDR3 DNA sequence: TGTGCCAGTAGTATTGGTAGGGTTGAAACAGGGGAGCTGTTTTTT.

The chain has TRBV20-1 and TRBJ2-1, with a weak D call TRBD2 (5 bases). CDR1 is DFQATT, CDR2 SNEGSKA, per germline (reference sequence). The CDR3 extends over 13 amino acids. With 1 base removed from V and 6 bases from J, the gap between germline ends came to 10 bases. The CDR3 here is CSARAPTTNEQFF. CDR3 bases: TGCAGTGCTAGAGCCCCGACTACCAATGAGCAGTTCTTC.

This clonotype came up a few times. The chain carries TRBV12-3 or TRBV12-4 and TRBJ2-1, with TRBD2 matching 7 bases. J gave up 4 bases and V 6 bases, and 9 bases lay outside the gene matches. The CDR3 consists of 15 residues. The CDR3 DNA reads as TGTGCCAGCAGCCTTGGAGCGGGATCTTACAATGAGCAGTTCTTC. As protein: CASSLGAGSYNEQFF.

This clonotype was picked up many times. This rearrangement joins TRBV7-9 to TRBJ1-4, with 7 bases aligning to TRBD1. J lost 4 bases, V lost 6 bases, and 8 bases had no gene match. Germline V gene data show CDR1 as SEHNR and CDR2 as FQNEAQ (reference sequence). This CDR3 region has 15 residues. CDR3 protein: CASRPDRVGNEKLFF. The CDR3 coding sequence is TGTGCCAGCAGACCTGACAGGGTTGGTAATGAAAAACTGTTTTTT. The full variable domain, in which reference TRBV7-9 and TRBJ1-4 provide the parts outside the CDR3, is DTGVSQNPRHKITKRGQNVTFRCDPISEHNRLYWYRQTLGQGPEFLTYFQNEAQLEKSRLLSDRFSAERPKGSFSTLEIQRTEQGDSAMYLCASRPDRVGNEKLFFGSGTQLSVL.

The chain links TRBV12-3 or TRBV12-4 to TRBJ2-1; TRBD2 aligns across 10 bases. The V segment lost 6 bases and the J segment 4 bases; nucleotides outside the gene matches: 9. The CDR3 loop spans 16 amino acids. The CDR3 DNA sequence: TGTGCCAGCAGCCGTCTAGCGGGAGAATTTTACAATGAGCAGTTCTTC. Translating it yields CASSRLAGEFYNEQFF.

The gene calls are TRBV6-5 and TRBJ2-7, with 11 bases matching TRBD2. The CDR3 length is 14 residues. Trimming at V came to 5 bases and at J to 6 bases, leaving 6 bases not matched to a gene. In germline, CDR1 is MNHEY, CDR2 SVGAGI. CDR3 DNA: TGTGCCAGCAGTGCGACTAGCGGGACCTTCGAGCAGTACTTC. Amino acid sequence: CASSATSGTFEQYF.

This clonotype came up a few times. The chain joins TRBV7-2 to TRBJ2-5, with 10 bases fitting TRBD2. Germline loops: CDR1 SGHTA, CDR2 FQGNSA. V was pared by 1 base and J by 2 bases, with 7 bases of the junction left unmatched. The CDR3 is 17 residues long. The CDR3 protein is CASSLGGTSDLQETQYF. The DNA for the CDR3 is TGTGCCAGCAGCTTAGGGGGGACTAGCGACTTACAAGAGACCCAGTACTTC.

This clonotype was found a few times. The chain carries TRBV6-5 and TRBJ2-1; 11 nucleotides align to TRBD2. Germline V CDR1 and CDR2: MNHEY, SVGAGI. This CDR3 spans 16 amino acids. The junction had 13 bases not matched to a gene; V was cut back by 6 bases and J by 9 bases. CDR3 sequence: CASSRIAGGPGGEQFF. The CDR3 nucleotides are TGTGCCAGCAGCAGGATAGCGGGAGGGCCAGGGGGTGAGCAGTTCTTC.